Sequencing of this TCR beta chain was carried out in a study of molecular identifiers for immune sequencing clone quantification. This clonotype was detected ten times or more. The germline V gene encodes CDR1 SGHVS and CDR2 FNYEAQ. The CDR3 length is 16 residues. V lost 5 bases to trimming and J lost 4 bases; unmatched junction nucleotides: 11. Libraries of naive CD8 T cells were made from about 19,000 to 1,100,000 sorted cells. They used 10%, 30% or 50% RNA. Sorting recovered naive CD8 T cells on a CD8+CD4-CCR7+CD45RA+ profile. For bulk TCR libraries, previously described methods and listed TCR primers were used. One entry per CDR3 protein results from TCRdb running MiXCR on the PCR reads. This sample has tens of thousands of distinct CDR3 sequences, with 15% to 20% found just once.

The sequence was obtained from a human donor in good health. Some libraries in this study had Jurkat cell RNA spiked in. Material: naive CD8+ T cells from blood, with Jurkat cell RNA spiked in. Subset here: FACS-sorted CD8+CD4-CCR7+CD45RA+ naive T cells. The chain employs TRBV7-6 and TRBJ2-5, with 9 bases lining up with TRBD1. In DNA, the CDR3 is TGTGCCAGCAGCCCACGCCTCGGACAGGGGATAGAGACCCAGTACTTC. Translated: CASSPRLGQGIETQYF.